This T cell receptor (beta chain) comes out of a study of T cell responses to AZD1222 COVID-19 vaccine. Some second doses came at about 4 weeks and others at about 12 weeks; these were pooled. TCRdb's table, derived via immunoSEQ multiplex PCR, lists solely in-frame clones and lacks some. The data hold around 160,000 clones, with 91% observed a single time. Regarding the study as a whole: White British donors predominated, females outnumbered males, and clonal diversity was possibly underestimated.

The CDR3 contains 13 residues. Trimming removed 3 bases at V and 1 base at J, with 8 bases between. CDR1 is SGDLS, CDR2 YYNGEE, per germline. This clone has a single count. The antigen is not known. The starting material was peripheral blood, obtained 28 days after the second AZD1222 dose. The chain recombines TRBV9 with TRBJ2-7, with D unclear. The clonotype originates from an adult who received the AZD1222 COVID-19 vaccine. CDR3 residues: CASSETDSYEQYF. Here the CDR3 DNA reads TGTGCCAGCAGCGAGACCGATTCCTACGAGCAGTACTTC.